This TCR beta chain was captured by sequencing in a study of shared clonotypes between healthy human individuals. Among the donors, all were Caucasian adults who lived in Nashville, Tennessee. Profiling relied on immunoSEQ multiplex PCR, and the TCRdb table lists in-frame clones only, not all of them. The table has hundreds of thousands of clones, around 74% seen once. The germline V and J ends were trimmed by 5 bases and 0 bases, with 20 bases remaining between them. Germline assignment: CDR1 MDHEN and CDR2 SYDVKM. The CDR3 length is 18 residues. The receptor was isolated from a woman in her twenties or thirties in good health. The V gene is TRBV28, the J gene TRBJ1-3; maybe TRBD1 (6 bases). Sequencing used memory CD4+ T cells sorted from blood. Subset in this sample: CD45RA-negative fraction. CDR3 bases: TGTGCCAGCAGTCCCCGAAAGAAGGGGGGCTTCTCTGGAAACACCATATATTTT. Translation: CASSPRKKGGFSGNTIYF.